This TCR beta chain was documented in a study of blood T cells in healthy people across ages. Healthy Russian Caucasian donors spanned ages roughly 6 to 90 years. Next came a second PCR, run for about 7 to 12 cycles, which used a sample-barcoded 5' primer along with a J-beta primer mix. From each sample, at least 2.5 million paired-end reads containing CDR3 were obtained. TCRdb analysed the 5' RACE reads with MiXCR anew, one entry per CDR3 protein. Of about 580,000 distinct CDR3 sequences in the sample, 40% to 50% are singletons; the top ten hold about 22%. The CDR3 covers 13 residues. Germline V gene sequence: CDR1 WNHNN, CDR2 SYGVQD (reference sequence). V lost 3 bases to trimming and J lost 2 bases, with 8 bases between them. Comment on this clonotype: The antigen remains unidentified.

Points from the study as a whole: Estimates based on one million T cells were treated as lower bounds. With naive T cell percentage, TCR beta diversity showed a strong correlation.

The sample was blood. This sequence was found in a man aged 80 or over in good health. The chain joins TRBV10-1 to TRBJ2-7; D might be TRBD1 (5 bases). DNA of the CDR3: TGCGCCAGCAGTGATCAGACAGCCTACGAGCAGTACTTC. It codes for CASSDQTAYEQYF.